The present T cell receptor (beta chain) was sequenced within a study of beta chain features in type 1 diabetes. Trimming removed 3 bases from V and 7 bases from J, with 15 bases in between. The CDR3 spans 14 residues. Germline loops: CDR1 SEHNR, CDR2 FQNEAQ (reference sequence). This clone has just a few counts. The antigen remains unidentified. Study-wide results and caveats: TCRB CDR3s were moderately but significantly shorter in Type 1 diabetes patients in all four CD4+ subsets. Shorter templates might be favored by PCR, and equally so in patients and in controls.

Investigators reverse transcribed all isolated RNA, so they sequenced expressed TCRB transcripts. Repertoires were generated with immunoSEQ multiplex PCR, while TCRdb's copy carries only in-frame clones and drops some. This table holds around 260,000 clones, approximately 25% found once. The sequenced sample was naive CD4+ T cells from blood. The clonotype originates from a woman aged 25 to 39 with type 1 diabetes. J is TRBJ1-2 and V is TRBV7-9; D is ambiguous. Here the CDR3 DNA reads TGTGCCAGCAGCTTCATAGCCCCATTGTCTGGCTACACCTTC. Translated: CASSFIAPLSGYTF.